The 7 T cell receptor beta chains in this list originate from one sample, sequenced in a study of blood T cell repertoires in COVID-19. This table comes from immunoSEQ multiplex PCR, and its TCRdb copy is limited to in-frame clones, with some not included. Of roughly 350,000 clones in the sample, 85% were seen once. The source material was peripheral blood. The source of these receptors is a young woman with acute or convalescent COVID-19.

This rearrangement joins TRBV7-2 to TRBJ2-3, with 9 bases identical to TRBD2. V trimming: 2 bases; J trimming: 5 bases; junction bases outside the gene matches: 8. This CDR3 is 16 amino acids long. CDR1 and CDR2 (germline): SGHTA, FQGNSA. The CDR3 DNA reads as TGTGCCAGCAGCTTATCCCGAGCTAGCGGGGTAGATACGCAGTATTTT. Its protein is CASSLSRASGVDTQYF.

This chain links TRBV7-3 with TRBJ2-3; no clear D. With 0 bases removed from V and 0 bases from J, the gap between germline ends came to 7 bases. This CDR3 comprises 15 residues. Germline CDR1 and CDR2: SGHTA and FQGTGA. The CDR3 region is CASSLTSSSTDTQYF. The CDR3 bases are TGTGCCAGCAGCTTAACTAGTTCAAGCACAGATACGCAGTATTTT.

V and J are TRBV28 and TRBJ1-2; 7 positions match TRBD1. CDR3 length equals 16 residues. Per germline, CDR1 MDHEN and CDR2 SYDVKM. Trimming cost V 4 bases and J 8 bases; bases outside gene matches: 16. CDR3 region: CASSSYRRQGSFGYTF. CDR3 nucleotide sequence: TGTGCCAGCAGTTCCTATCGACGACAGGGTAGTTTCGGCTACACCTTC.

Ten or more counts support this clone. J is TRBJ1-4 and V is TRBV19, with D unresolved. The CDR3 extends over 12 amino acids. Between the trimmed V and J ends, which lost 8 bases and 4 bases, there was a span of 8 bases. Per germline, CDR1 LNHDA and CDR2 SQIVND (reference sequence). The CDR3 reads CASGPFNEKLFF. Written as DNA, the CDR3 is TGTGCCAGTGGGCCCTTTAATGAAAAACTGTTTTTT.

The rearrangement uses TRBV10-3 and TRBJ1-5; 9 bases match TRBD1. Germline V gene data show CDR1 as ENHRY and CDR2 as SYGVKD. J was trimmed by 6 bases and V by 0 bases; bases with no gene match: 6. The CDR3 runs 16 residues. CDR3 bases: TGTGCCATCAGTGAGTCTCGGACAGGGGAGAGTCAGCCCCAGCATTTT. Encoded protein: CAISESRTGESQPQHF.

This sequence joins TRBV4-1 and TRBJ1-5, with a weak D call TRBD1 (6 bases). The CDR3 has 16 amino acids. The germline V gene encodes CDR1 MGHRA and CDR2 YSYEKL. Trimming left V 3 bases short and J 5 bases short, with 17 bases between. In DNA form, the CDR3 reads TGCGCCAGCAGCCAGGCTCTTACAGGGATCCATCAGCCCCAGCATTTT. Protein sequence: CASSQALTGIHQPQHF.

This clone came up a few times. CDR3 in amino acids: CASGRWGTGELFF. For the CDR3, the DNA is TGCGCCAGCGGGAGATGGGGCACCGGGGAGCTGTTTTTT. This chain connects TRBV10-1 to TRBJ2-2; weak D call: TRBD2 (5 bases). Germline assignment: CDR1 WNHNN and CDR2 SYGVQD (reference sequence). The CDR3 is 13 amino acids. Between the trimmed V and J ends, which lost 8 bases and 4 bases, there was a span of 11 bases.